This T cell receptor beta chain is from a study of blood T cell repertoires in COVID-19. Overall study context: Sites across the United States, Italy and Spain contributed samples from acute and convalescent COVID-19. The cDNA or gDNA used as material had been derived from T cells, B-cell-depleted T cells, or PBMCs.

Germline V CDR1 and CDR2: LNHDA, SQIVND (reference sequence). CDR3 length equals 15 residues. Trimming stripped 3 bases from V and 0 bases from J, with 11 bases between. In the authors' workflow: Researchers report that nucleated cell counts were estimated from reference gene primer amplification. The assay was immunoSEQ multiplex PCR, and TCRdb's table has in-frame clones only and misses some. Clonal size and the V and J genes are those of that table, whereas D and trimming came from the DNA. The top ten clones hold roughly 10% of a sample with around 140,000 clones, 84% of them seen once. The specimen was peripheral blood. This receptor was identified in a man between 60 and 75 years old with active or convalescent COVID-19. The gene calls are TRBV19 and TRBJ1-1; maybe TRBD1 (5 bases). CDR3 coding DNA: TGTGCCAGTAGTATGGTCGGGGGAATGAACACTGAAGCTTTCTTT. Amino acid sequence: CASSMVGGMNTEAFF.